The entry that follows covers one TCR beta chain sequence. Profiling relied on immunoSEQ multiplex PCR, and the TCRdb table lists in-frame clones only, not all of them. Among 90,000 to 140,000 clones, 81% were seen once, and the ten largest hold 7.5% to 10%. This entry belongs to a study of blood T cell repertoires in COVID-19. This CDR3 region has 13 residues. Germline V gene data show CDR1 as MDHEN and CDR2 as SYDVKM. V lost 4 bases to trimming and J lost 4 bases, with 10 bases between them. The receptor comes from an older woman with acute or convalescent COVID-19. The sample comprised peripheral blood. The V call is TRBV28, the J call TRBJ1-1, with a tentative D call TRBD1 (5 bases). CDR3: CASSSWGGTEAFF. The DNA of the CDR3 is TGTGCCAGCAGTTCATGGGGGGGCACTGAAGCTTTCTTT. The variable domain in full, with the rest retrieved from reference TRBV28 and TRBJ1-1, is DVKVTQSSRYLVKRTGEKVFLECVQDMDHENMFWYRQDPGLGLRLIYFSYDVKMKEKGDIPEGYSVSREKKERFSLILESASTNQTSMYLCASSSWGGTEAFFGQGTRLTVV.